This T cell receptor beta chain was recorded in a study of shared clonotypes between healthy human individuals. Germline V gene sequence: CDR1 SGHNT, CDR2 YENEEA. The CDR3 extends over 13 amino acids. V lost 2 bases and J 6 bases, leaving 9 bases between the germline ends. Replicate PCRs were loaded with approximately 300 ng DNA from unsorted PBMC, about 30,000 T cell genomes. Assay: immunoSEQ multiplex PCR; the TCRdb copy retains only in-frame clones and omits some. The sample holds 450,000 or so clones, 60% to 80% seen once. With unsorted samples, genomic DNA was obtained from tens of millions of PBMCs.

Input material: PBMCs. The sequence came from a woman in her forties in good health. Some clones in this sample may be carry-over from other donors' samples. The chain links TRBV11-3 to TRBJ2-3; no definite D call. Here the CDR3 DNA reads TGTGCCAGCAGCTTATCATTCGGGGATACGCAGTATTTT. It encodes CASSLSFGDTQYF. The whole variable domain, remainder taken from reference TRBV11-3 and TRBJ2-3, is EAGVVQSPRYKIIEKKQPVAFWCNPISGHNTLYWYLQNLGQGPELLIRYENEEAVDDSQLPKDRFSAERLKGVDSTLKIQPAELGDSAVYLCASSLSFGDTQYFGPGTRLTVL.